These 8 T cell receptor beta chains were all obtained from the same sample, sequenced in a study of T cells in Graves' hyperthyroidism and ophthalmopathy. Amplified TCR beta CDR3 regions came from RNA transcripts. HTBI primers drove first-round RT-PCR of the TCR CDR3. TCRdb fed the multiplex PCR reads into MiXCR, producing one record per CDR3 protein. The profile shows about 600,000 distinct CDR3 sequences, around 14% of them singletons. The source material was blood. The receptors were sampled from a woman under 30 with Graves' ophthalmopathy.

This clonotype was picked up many times. The chain couples TRBV27 to TRBJ2-2; D is unclear. The ends were cut back, 3 bases at V and 2 bases at J, with 13 bases in the middle. Germline V CDR1 and CDR2: MNHEY, SMNVEV (reference sequence). The CDR3 has 16 amino acids. The CDR3 here is CASSFLAALNTGELFF. CDR3 coding DNA: TGTGCCAGCAGTTTTCTTGCCGCACTTAACACCGGGGAGCTGTTTTTT.

This clonotype was found many times. The genes are TRBV7-9 and TRBJ2-1, with 7 bases lining up with TRBD2. The V and J ends lost 1 base and 0 bases, in that order; junction bases with no gene match: 9. This CDR3 comprises 18 residues. The V gene's germline CDR1 is SEHNR and CDR2 FQNEAQ (reference sequence). The CDR3 coding sequence is TGTGCCAGCAGCTTAGTAGGGTGGCGGGGGAGCTCCTACAATGAGCAGTTCTTC. Translated, it gives CASSLVGWRGSSYNEQFF.

Many counts were recorded for this clonotype. This rearrangement joins TRBV30 to TRBJ1-1, with D possibly matching TRBD1 (6 bases). This CDR3 is built from 13 residues. Germline CDR1 is GTSNPN and CDR2 is SVGIG (reference sequence). V gave up 1 base and J gave up 5 bases, with 11 bases separating them. DNA of the CDR3: TGTGCCTGGAGTGACCAACAGGGAACTGAAGCTTTCTTT. Translating it yields CAWSDQQGTEAFF.

In this sample, this clonotype turned up many times. DNA for the CDR3: TGTGCCAGCAGCTCCGGGACAAGGGATGAAAAACTGTTTTTT. Translating gives CASSSGTRDEKLFF. The rearrangement links TRBV28 to TRBJ1-4, with D possibly TRBD1 on 6 matching bases. This CDR3 is 14 amino acids long. In germline, CDR1 is MDHEN, CDR2 SYDVKM. The V end was cut by 6 bases, the J end by 6 bases, with 14 bases between.

The chain couples TRBV7-9 to TRBJ1-3; D perhaps matches TRBD1 (5 bases). The germline CDR1 and CDR2 sequences are SEHNR and FQNEAQ (reference sequence). The CDR3 runs 16 residues. The ends were cut back, 5 bases at V and 7 bases at J, with 21 bases in the middle. For the CDR3, the DNA is TGTGCCAGCAGCCCGTCCGGGACCCTCATCCCCAACACCATATATTTT. Protein product: CASSPSGTLIPNTIYF.

The CDR3 DNA sequence: TGTGCCTGGAGGGACACTGGAGGGGGGACTGAAGCTTTCTTT. This translates into CAWRDTGGGTEAFF. The V gene is TRBV30, the J gene TRBJ1-1, with TRBD1 as a possible D gene (6 bases). The CDR3 is made up of 14 amino acids. V lost 3 bases and J lost 5, with 16 bases in between. Germline V gene data show CDR1 as GTSNPN and CDR2 as SVGIG (reference sequence).

This clonotype showed up many times. The chain combines TRBV12-3 or TRBV12-4 with TRBJ1-5; 7 nucleotides match TRBD1. The junction had 15 bases not matched to a gene; V was cut back by 6 bases and J by 4 bases. CDR3 length equals 17 residues. CDR3 protein: CASSLPGTARGNQPQHF. CDR3 sequence (DNA): TGTGCCAGCAGCCTCCCCGGGACAGCTAGGGGGAATCAGCCCCAGCATTTT.

The table lists this clonotype with many counts. This chain links TRBV7-6 with TRBJ2-7; either TRBD1 or TRBD2 may supply D (5 bases each). This CDR3 region has 14 residues. V shed 5 bases and J shed 4 bases, with 15 bases lying between them. Germline-derived CDR1 and CDR2 are SGHVS and FNYEAQ. The CDR3 DNA follows: TGTGCCAGCAGCACCCGGGACGGAAGTTACGAGCAGTACTTC. Protein sequence: CASSTRDGSYEQYF.